This T cell receptor beta chain appears in the sequencing data of a study of shared clonotypes between healthy human individuals. Naive CD8 cells, CD45RO-negative and positively selected for CCR7, excluded terminally differentiated effector memory CD45RA+ cells. Sequencing used immunoSEQ multiplex PCR; TCRdb keeps in-frame clones, though not all of them. Among 660,000 or so clones, about 96% were seen once, and the ten largest hold about 0.12%. After removal of 2 bases from V and 5 bases from J, the junction contained 5 bases not matched to a gene. Looked up from germline, CDR1 is SGHTA and CDR2 is FQGNSA. The CDR3 runs 16 residues.

The material sequenced was naive CD8+ T cells sorted from blood. The chain employs TRBV7-2 and TRBJ2-2; 10 positions match TRBD2. This sequence was found in a woman aged 25-40 years in good health. CDR3 amino acids: CASSLPIAGGTGELFF. The CDR3 DNA is TGTGCCAGCAGCTTACCGATAGCGGGGGGTACCGGGGAGCTGTTTTTT. Drawing the rest from reference TRBV7-2 and TRBJ2-2, the complete variable domain is GAGVSQSPSNKVTEKGKDVELRCDPISGHTALYWYRQSLGQGLEFLIYFQGNSAPDKSGLPSDRFSAERTGGSVSTLTIQRTQQEDSAVYLCASSLPIAGGTGELFFGEGSRLTVL.